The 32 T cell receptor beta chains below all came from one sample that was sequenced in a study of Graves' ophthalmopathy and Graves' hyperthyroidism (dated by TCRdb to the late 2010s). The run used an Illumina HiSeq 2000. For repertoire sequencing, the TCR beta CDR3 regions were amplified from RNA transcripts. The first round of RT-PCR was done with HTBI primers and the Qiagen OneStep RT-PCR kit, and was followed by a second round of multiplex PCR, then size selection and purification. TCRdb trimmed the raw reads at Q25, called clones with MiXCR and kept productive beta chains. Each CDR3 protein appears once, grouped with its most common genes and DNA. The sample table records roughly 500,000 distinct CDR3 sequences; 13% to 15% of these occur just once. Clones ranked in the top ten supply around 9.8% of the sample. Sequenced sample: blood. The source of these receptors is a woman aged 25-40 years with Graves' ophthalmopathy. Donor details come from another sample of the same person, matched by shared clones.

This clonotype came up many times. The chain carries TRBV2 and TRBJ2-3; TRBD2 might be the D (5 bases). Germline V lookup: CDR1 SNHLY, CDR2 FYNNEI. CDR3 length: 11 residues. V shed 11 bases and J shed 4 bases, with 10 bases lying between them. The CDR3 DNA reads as TGTGCCTATATGGACTCAGATACGCAGTATTTT. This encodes CAYMDSDTQYF.

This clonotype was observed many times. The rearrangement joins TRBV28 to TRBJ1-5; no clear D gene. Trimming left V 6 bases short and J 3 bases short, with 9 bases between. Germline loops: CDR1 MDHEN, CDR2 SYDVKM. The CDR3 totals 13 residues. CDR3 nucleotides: TGTGCCAGCAGCAGTCCAAACAATCAGCCCCAGCATTTT. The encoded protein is CASSSPNNQPQHF.

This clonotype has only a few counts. The DNA of the CDR3 is TGTGCCAGCAGCCCGGACAGGGGGCGTCTTCAGCCCCAGCATTTT. Translation: CASSPDRGRLQPQHF. This chain connects TRBV28 to TRBJ1-5, with 11 bases that match TRBD1. After removal of 6 bases from V and 6 bases from J, the junction contained 7 bases not matched to a gene. The CDR3 contains 15 residues. Germline V gives CDR1 MDHEN, CDR2 SYDVKM.

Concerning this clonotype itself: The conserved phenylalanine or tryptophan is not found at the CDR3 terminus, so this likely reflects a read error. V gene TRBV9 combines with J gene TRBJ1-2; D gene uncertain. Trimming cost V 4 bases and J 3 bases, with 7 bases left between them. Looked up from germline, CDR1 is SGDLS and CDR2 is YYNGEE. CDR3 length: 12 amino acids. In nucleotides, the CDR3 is TGTGCCAGCAGCTCGGACGACTATGGCTACACCTGC. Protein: CASSSDDYGYTC.

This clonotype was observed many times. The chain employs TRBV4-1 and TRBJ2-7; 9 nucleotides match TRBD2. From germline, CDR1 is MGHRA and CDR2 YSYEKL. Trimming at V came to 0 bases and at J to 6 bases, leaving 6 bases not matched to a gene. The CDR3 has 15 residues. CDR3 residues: CASSQEGTSPIEQYF. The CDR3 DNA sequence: TGCGCCAGCAGCCAAGAAGGGACTAGCCCTATCGAGCAGTACTTC.

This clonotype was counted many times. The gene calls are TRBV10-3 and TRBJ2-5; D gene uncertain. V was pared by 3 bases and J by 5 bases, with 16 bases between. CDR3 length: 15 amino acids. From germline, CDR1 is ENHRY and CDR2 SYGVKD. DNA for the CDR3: TGTGCCATCAGTGAAGTCGCAGTCTTGTACGAGACCCAGTACTTC. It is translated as CAISEVAVLYETQYF.

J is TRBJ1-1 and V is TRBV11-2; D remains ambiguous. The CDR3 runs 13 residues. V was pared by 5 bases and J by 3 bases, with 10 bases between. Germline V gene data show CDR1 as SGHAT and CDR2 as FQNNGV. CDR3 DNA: TGTGCCAGCAGCCCCCGTAGGTACACTGAAGCTTTCTTT. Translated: CASSPRRYTEAFF.

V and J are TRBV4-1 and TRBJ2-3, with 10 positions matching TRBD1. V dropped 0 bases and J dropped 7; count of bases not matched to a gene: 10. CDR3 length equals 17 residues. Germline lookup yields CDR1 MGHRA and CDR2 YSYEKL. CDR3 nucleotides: TGCGCCAGCAGCCAAGACGAAAGACAGGGGGCGCGTAATACGCAGTATTTT. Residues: CASSQDERQGARNTQYF.

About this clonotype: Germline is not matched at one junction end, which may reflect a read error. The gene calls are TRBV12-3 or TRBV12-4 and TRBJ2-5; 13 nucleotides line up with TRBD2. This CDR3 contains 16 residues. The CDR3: CASSPRTSGGGETQDF. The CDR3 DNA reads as TGTGCCAGCAGTCCCAGGACTAGCGGGGGAGGAGAGACCCAGGACTTC.

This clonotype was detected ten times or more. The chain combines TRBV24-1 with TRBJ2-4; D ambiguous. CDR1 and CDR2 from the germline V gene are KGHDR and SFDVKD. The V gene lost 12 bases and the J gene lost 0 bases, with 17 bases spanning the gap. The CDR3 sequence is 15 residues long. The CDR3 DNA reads TGTGCCTTCCTCGCCGAGGTTCTAGCCAAAAACATTCAGTACTTC. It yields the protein CAFLAEVLAKNIQYF.

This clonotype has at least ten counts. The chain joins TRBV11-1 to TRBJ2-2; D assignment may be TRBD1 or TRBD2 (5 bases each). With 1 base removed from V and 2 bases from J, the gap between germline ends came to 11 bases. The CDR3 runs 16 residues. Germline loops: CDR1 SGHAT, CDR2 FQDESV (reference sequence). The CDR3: CASSLGLGTNTGELFF. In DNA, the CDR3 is TGTGCCAGCAGCTTAGGTCTCGGGACCAACACCGGGGAGCTGTTTTTT.

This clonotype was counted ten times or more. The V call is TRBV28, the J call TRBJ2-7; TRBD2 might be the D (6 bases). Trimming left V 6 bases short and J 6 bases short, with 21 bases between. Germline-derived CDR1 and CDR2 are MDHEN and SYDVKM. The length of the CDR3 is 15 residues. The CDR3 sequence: CASSSVGGRLAEQYF. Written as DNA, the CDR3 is TGTGCCAGCAGCTCCGTGGGGGGTCGTTTGGCCGAGCAGTACTTC.

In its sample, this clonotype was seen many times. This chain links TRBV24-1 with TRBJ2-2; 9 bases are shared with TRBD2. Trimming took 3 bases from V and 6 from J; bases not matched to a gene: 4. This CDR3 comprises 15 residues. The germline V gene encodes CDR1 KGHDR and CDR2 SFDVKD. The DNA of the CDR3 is TGTGCCACCAGTGATACTAGCGGGTTCTCCGGGGAGCTGTTTTTT. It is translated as CATSDTSGFSGELFF.

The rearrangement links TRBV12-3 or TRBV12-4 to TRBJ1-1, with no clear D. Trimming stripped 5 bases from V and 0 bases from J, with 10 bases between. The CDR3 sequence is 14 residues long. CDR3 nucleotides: TGTGCCAGCAGTACTCACCTATTGAACACTGAAGCTTTCTTT. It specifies CASSTHLLNTEAFF.

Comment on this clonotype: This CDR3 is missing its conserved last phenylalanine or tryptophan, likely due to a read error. CDR3 DNA sequence: TGTGCCAGCAGCCTCAGTTCACAGGGGACCGGGGAGCTGTTTGTT. This codes for CASSLSSQGTGELFV. The gene calls are TRBV3-1 and TRBJ2-2; TRBD1 agrees at 7 bases. The J segment lost 5 bases and the V segment lost 4 bases, leaving 7 bases of the junction unmatched. The germline gives CDR1 LGHDT, CDR2 YNNKEL (reference sequence). The CDR3 covers 15 residues.

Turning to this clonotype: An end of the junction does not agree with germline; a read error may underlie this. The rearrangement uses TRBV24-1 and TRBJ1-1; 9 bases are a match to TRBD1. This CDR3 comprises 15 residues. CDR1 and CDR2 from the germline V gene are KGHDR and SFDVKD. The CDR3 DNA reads TGTGCCACCAGTGCCGAGGACAGGGGAGAAACTGAGGGGGGGTTT. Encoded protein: CATSAEDRGETEGGF.

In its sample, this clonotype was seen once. The CDR3 loop is CAWSGQGEVGELFF. CDR3 nucleotide sequence: TGTGCCTGGAGTGGACAGGGAGAGGTCGGGGAGCTGTTTTTT. V and J are TRBV30 and TRBJ2-2; 7 bases agree with TRBD1. Trimming removed 1 base from V and 7 bases from J; junction bases left unmatched: 6. The CDR3 loop spans 14 amino acids. Germline CDR1 is GTSNPN and CDR2 is SVGIG (reference sequence).

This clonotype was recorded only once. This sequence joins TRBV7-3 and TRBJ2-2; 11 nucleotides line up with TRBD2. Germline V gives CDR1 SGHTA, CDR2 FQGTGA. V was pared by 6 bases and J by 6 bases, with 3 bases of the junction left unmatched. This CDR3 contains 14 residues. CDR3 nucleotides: TGTGCCAGCAGTACTAGCGGGAGTGCCGGGGAGCTGTTTTTT. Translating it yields CASSTSGSAGELFF.

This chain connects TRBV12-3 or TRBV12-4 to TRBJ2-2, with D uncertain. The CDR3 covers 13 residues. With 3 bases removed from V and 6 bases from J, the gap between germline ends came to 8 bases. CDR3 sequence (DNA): TGTGCCAGCAGTTTCTACACGTCCGGGGAGCTGTTTTTT. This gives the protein CASSFYTSGELFF.

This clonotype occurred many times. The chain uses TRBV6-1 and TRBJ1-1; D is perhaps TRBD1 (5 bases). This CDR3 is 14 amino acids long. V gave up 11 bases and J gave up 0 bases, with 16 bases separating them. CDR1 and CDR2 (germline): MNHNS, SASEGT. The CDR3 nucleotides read TGTGCCGTCTCCAGGGATGGGGTGAACACTGAAGCTTTCTTT. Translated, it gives CAVSRDGVNTEAFF.

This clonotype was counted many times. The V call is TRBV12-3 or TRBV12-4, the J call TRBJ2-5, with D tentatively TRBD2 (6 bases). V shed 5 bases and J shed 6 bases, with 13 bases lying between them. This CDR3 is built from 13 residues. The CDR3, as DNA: TGTGCCAGCAGTGGGCCCGGGGGTAAGACCCAGTACTTC. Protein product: CASSGPGGKTQYF.

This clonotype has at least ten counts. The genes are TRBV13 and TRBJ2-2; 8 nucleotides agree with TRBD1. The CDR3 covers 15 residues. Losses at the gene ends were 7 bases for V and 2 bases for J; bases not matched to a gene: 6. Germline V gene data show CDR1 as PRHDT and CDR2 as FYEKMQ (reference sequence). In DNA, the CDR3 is TGTGCCAGCACCGGACAGGGACCTAACACCGGGGAGCTGTTTTTT. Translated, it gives CASTGQGPNTGELFF.

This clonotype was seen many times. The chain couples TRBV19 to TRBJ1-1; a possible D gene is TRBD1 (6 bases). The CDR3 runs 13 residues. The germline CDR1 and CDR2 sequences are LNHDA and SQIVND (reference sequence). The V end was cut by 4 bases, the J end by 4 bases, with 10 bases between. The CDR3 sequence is CASSTLGATEAFF. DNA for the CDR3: TGTGCCAGTAGTACCCTGGGGGCCACTGAAGCTTTCTTT.

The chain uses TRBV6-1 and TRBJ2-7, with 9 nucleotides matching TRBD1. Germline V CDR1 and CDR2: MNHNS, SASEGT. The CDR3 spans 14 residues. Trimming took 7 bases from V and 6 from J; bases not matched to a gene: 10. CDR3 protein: CASTHRDRVVEQYF. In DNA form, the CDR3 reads TGTGCCAGCACCCACCGGGACAGGGTAGTCGAGCAGTACTTC.

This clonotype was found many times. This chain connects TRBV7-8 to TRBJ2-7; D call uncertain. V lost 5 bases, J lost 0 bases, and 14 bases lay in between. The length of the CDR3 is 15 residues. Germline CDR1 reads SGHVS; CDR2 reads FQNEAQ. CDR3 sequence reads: CASSVGQSPSYEQYF. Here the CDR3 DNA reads TGTGCCAGCAGCGTAGGGCAGTCCCCCTCCTACGAGCAGTACTTC.

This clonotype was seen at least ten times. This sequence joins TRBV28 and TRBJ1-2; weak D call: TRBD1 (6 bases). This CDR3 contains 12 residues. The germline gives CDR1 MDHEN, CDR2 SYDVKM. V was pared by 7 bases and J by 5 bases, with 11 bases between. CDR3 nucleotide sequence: TGTGCCAGCACCATAACAGGGTATGGCTACACCTTC. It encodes CASTITGYGYTF.

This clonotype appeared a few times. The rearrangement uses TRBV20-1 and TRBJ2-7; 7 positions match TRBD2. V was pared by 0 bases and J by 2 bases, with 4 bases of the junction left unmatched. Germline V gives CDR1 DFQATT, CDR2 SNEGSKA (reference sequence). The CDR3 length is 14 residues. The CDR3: CSARDPAGPYEQYF. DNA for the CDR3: TGCAGTGCTAGAGACCCAGCGGGACCCTACGAGCAGTACTTC.

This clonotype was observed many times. CDR3 DNA: TGTGCCAGCAGTCTTGACAGGGGGCCGGGGACTGAAGCTTTCTTT. Protein product: CASSLDRGPGTEAFF. The J gene is TRBJ1-1, the V gene TRBV27; the match to TRBD1 covers 10 bases. The ends lost 5 bases at V and 5 bases at J; junction bases unmatched: 8. CDR3 length equals 15 residues. CDR1 MNHEY and CDR2 SMNVEV come from the germline V gene (reference sequence).

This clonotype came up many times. The CDR3 DNA reads as TGTGCCAGCAGCGCTGAGGGTGCACATCAGCCCCAGCATTTT. Protein: CASSAEGAHQPQHF. The chain has TRBV6-2 or TRBV6-3 and TRBJ1-5; D is uncertain. Germline loops: CDR1 MNHEY, CDR2 SVGEGT. With 6 bases removed from V and 5 bases from J, the gap between germline ends came to 14 bases. The CDR3 extends over 14 amino acids.

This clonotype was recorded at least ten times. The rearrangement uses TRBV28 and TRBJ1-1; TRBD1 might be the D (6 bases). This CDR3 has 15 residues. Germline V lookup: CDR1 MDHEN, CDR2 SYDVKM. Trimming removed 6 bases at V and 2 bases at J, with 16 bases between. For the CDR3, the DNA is TGTGCCAGCAGCACTGACCGGGACACCAACACTGAAGCTTTCTTT. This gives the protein CASSTDRDTNTEAFF. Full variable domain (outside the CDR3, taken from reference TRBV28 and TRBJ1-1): DVKVTQSSRYLVKRTGEKVFLECVQDMDHENMFWYRQDPGLGLRLIYFSYDVKMKEKGDIPEGYSVSREKKERFSLILESASTNQTSMYLCASSTDRDTNTEAFFGQGTRLTVV.

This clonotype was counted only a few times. CDR3 nucleotides: TGTGCCAGCAGCCAAGATCGGGCGGGGGGGCCCTCTGAGCAGTACTTC. This encodes CASSQDRAGGPSEQYF. The rearrangement joins TRBV4-2 to TRBJ2-7; TRBD2 aligns across 9 bases. The CDR3 extends over 16 amino acids. V was pared by 0 bases and J by 7 bases, with 10 bases of the junction left unmatched. Germline lookup yields CDR1 LGHNA and CDR2 YNFKEQ.

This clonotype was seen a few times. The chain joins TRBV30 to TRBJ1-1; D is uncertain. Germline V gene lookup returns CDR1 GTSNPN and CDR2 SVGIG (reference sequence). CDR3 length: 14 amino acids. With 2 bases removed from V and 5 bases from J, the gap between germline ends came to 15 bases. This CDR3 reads CAWSLGRRGTEAFF. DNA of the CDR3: TGTGCCTGGAGTCTCGGACGGCGGGGAACTGAAGCTTTCTTT.